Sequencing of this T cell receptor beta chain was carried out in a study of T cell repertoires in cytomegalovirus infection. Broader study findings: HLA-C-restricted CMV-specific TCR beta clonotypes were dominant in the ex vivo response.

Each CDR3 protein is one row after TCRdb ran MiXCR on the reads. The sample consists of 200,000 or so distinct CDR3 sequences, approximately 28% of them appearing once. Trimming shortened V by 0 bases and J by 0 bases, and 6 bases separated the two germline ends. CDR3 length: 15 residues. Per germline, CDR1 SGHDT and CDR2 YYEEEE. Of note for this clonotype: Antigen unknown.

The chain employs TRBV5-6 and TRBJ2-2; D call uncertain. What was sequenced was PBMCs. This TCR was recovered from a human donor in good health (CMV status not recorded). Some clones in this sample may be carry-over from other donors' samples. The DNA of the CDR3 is TGTGCCAGCAGCTTGGCCAGAGCGAACACCGGGGAGCTGTTTTTT. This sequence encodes CASSLARANTGELFF.